These 10 T cell receptor beta chains were sequenced from one sample in a study of shared clonotypes between healthy human individuals (dated by TCRdb to about 2020). Libraries came from the immunoSEQ multiplex PCR assay. This is the immuneACCESS table as TCRdb keeps it, with only in-frame sequences that have V and J called. A part of the clones is gone; compared with another copy, unresolved V genes explain less than half, and the rest is unexplained. A total of roughly 700,000 clones appear in this sample, 74% of them only once. The top ten clonotypes cover about 1.7% of the sample. The specimen sequenced was memory CD4+ T cells sorted from blood. Reading the label with the study, this specimen's cell subset or site is: CD45RA-negative fraction. The receptors were sampled from a woman aged 25-40 years in good health.

The chain is built from TRBV6-6 and TRBJ1-5; D remains ambiguous. The CDR3 is made up of 14 amino acids. The V gene lost 4 bases and the J gene lost 0 bases, with 7 bases spanning the gap. Per germline, CDR1 MNHNY and CDR2 SVGAGI (reference sequence). For the CDR3, the DNA is TGTGCCAGCAGTTCTTTGGGTAGCAATCAGCCCCAGCATTTT. Translated, it gives CASSSLGSNQPQHF.

This rearrangement joins TRBV5-4 to TRBJ1-1, with TRBD1 as a possible D gene (5 bases). Between the trimmed V and J ends, which lost 4 bases and 6 bases, there was a span of 13 bases. CDR1 and CDR2 from the germline V gene are SGHNT and YYREEE (reference sequence). The length of the CDR3 is 13 residues. CDR3 in DNA: TGTGCCAGCAGCCCCGTGAGGGACGCTGAAGCTTTCTTT. It translates to CASSPVRDAEAFF.

This clone was found once. The chain joins TRBV18 to TRBJ2-7; D gene ambiguous. Trimming took 0 bases from V and 2 from J, leaving 11 bases between them. This CDR3 contains 15 residues. CDR1 and CDR2 from the germline V gene are KGHSH and LQKENI. CDR3 sequence reads: CASSPPNAVAYEQYF. The CDR3 DNA reads TGTGCCAGCTCACCACCGAACGCGGTAGCCTACGAGCAGTACTTC.

CDR3 bases: TGTGCCAGCAGAAAAGGGAGGGGTGCTACTAATGAAAAACTGTTTTTT. Translation: CASRKGRGATNEKLFF. The chain couples TRBV28 to TRBJ1-4; tentatively, D is TRBD1 (5 bases). Germline V gene lookup returns CDR1 MDHEN and CDR2 SYDVKM. V lost 6 bases and J 2 bases, leaving 16 bases between the germline ends. This CDR3 is built from 16 residues.

The chain recombines TRBV27 with TRBJ1-2, with D possibly being TRBD1 (6 bases). From germline, CDR1 is MNHEY and CDR2 SMNVEV (reference sequence). V lost 6 bases to trimming and J lost 4 bases, with 12 bases between them. This CDR3 has 13 amino acids. Here the CDR3 reads CASRKTGSYGYTF. The CDR3, as DNA: TGTGCCAGCAGAAAAACAGGGTCCTATGGCTACACCTTC.

The chain joins TRBV27 to TRBJ2-1, with D perhaps TRBD2 (6 bases). Trimming pared 6 bases from V and 6 bases from J, leaving 21 bases between. Germline values: CDR1 MNHEY, CDR2 SMNVEV (reference sequence). CDR3 length: 16 amino acids. In nucleotides, the CDR3 is TGTGCCAGCAGGACGTACAGGAGGGCCGTTCGCAATGAGCAGTTCTTC. Translated: CASRTYRRAVRNEQFF.

This clone was counted a few times. The chain recombines TRBV5-1 with TRBJ2-1; 7 positions match TRBD1. Looked up from germline, CDR1 is SGHRS and CDR2 is YFSETQ. The CDR3 extends over 15 amino acids. V was pared by 7 bases and J by 0 bases, with 7 bases of the junction left unmatched. The CDR3 sequence: CASGQDSSSYNEQFF. In DNA, the CDR3 is TGCGCCAGCGGACAGGACAGCAGCTCCTACAATGAGCAGTTCTTC.

The gene calls are TRBV5-4 and TRBJ1-1; D remains unclear. This CDR3 contains 13 residues. The germline V gene has CDR1 SGHNT and CDR2 YYREEE (reference sequence). Trimming took 2 bases from V and 4 from J, leaving 9 bases between them. The CDR3 DNA reads TGTGCCAGCAGCTTTAGGGCGAGCACTGAAGCTTTCTTT. Its protein product is CASSFRASTEAFF.

The V gene is TRBV6-1, the J gene TRBJ1-2; D is undetermined. Germline CDR1 and CDR2: MNHNS and SASEGT. V gave up 2 bases and J gave up 4 bases, with 8 bases separating them. The CDR3 contains 13 residues. This chain's CDR3 is CASSELNFYGYTF. DNA for the CDR3: TGTGCCAGCAGTGAACTGAACTTCTATGGCTACACCTTC.

This sequence joins TRBV2 and TRBJ1-2; 7 bases line up with TRBD1. Germline V gene data show CDR1 as SNHLY and CDR2 as FYNNEI. The CDR3 runs 18 residues. V trimming: 0 bases; J trimming: 8 bases; junction bases outside the gene matches: 18. The CDR3 DNA reads as TGTGCCAGCAGTGAAGCGCTGGGAAGTGACAGGGCCAAGCGGGGCTACACCTTC. Protein product: CASSEALGSDRAKRGYTF.